This T cell receptor beta chain derives from a study of blood T cells in healthy people across ages. Study conclusions and caveats: It was the long-lived donors that had more naive CD4+ cells and higher diversity than aged donors.

Concerning this clonotype: Its antigen remains unidentified.

A second PCR of about 6 to 12 cycles used a sample-barcoded 5' primer and a J-beta primer mix. Each cDNA molecule received a tag from a template-switch adaptor that had 12 random nucleotides. In TCRdb, the 5' RACE reads were re-called with MiXCR into one record per CDR3 protein. Counted here are about 2 million distinct CDR3 sequences, roughly 49% occurring once; the ten biggest clones make up roughly 2%. V gave up 4 bases and J gave up 5 bases, with 18 bases separating them. Germline loops: CDR1 MNHEY, CDR2 SVGEGT. This CDR3 contains 16 residues. PBMCs were isolated at a quantity of at least 7 million per sample.

The sample taken for sequencing was blood. V is TRBV6-2 or TRBV6-3 and J is TRBJ2-1, with D perhaps being TRBD1 or TRBD2 (6 bases each). This TCR came from a woman aged 40-49 years in good health. The CDR3 sequence is CASSSLKGGYHNEQFF. The CDR3, as DNA: TGTGCCAGCAGTTCCCTCAAGGGGGGTTACCACAATGAGCAGTTCTTC.